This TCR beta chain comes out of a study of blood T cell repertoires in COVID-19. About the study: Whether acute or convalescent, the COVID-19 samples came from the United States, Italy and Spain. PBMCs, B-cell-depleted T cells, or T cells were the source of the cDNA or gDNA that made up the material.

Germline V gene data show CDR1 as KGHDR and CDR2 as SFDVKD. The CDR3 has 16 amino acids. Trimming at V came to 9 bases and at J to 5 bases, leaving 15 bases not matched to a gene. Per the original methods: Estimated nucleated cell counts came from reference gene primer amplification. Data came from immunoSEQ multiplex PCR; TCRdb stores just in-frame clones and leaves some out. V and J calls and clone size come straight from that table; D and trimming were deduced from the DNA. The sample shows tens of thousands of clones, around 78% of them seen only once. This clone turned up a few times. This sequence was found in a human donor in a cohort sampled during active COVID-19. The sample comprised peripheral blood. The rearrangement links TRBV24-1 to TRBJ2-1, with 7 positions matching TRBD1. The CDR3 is CATSSLIGGENNEQFF. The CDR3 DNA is TGTGCCACCTCCTCCCTTATAGGGGGCGAAAACAATGAGCAGTTCTTC.